The clone carrying this T cell receptor beta chain was counted at least ten times. The CDR3 runs to 13 residues. Trimming removed 7 bases at V and 9 bases at J, with 16 bases between. In germline, CDR1 is MNHEY, CDR2 SMNVEV (reference sequence). The sample comes from a study of T cells in Graves' hyperthyroidism and ophthalmopathy. TCR beta CDR3 sequences were amplified from RNA transcripts. Initially, a first-round RT-PCR of the TCR CDR3 employed the HTBI primer set. TCRdb re-called the multiplex PCR reads through MiXCR, storing one row per CDR3 protein. The sample holds roughly 180,000 distinct CDR3 sequences; approximately 9% are singletons and the top ten take roughly 23%.

Sequences were obtained from blood. The chain links TRBV27 to TRBJ1-3, with D perhaps TRBD1 (5 bases). This receptor was taken from a woman younger than 35 with Graves' hyperthyroidism that later progressed to Graves' ophthalmopathy. The CDR3 sequence is CASTARPGGTIYF. The CDR3 nucleotides read TGTGCCAGCACCGCCAGGCCTGGGGGCACCATATATTTT.